What follows is one T cell receptor (beta chain) and its context. This sample stems from a study of blood T cell repertoires in COVID-19. Overall study context: T cells, B-cell-depleted T cells, or PBMCs provided the cDNA or gDNA that served as material.

Authors' analysis steps: How many nucleated cells were present was estimated from reference gene primer amplification. Generated by immunoSEQ multiplex PCR, the TCRdb table keeps only in-frame clones and is missing some. Clone size and V and J calls were adopted from that table, with D and trimming inferred from the DNA. The sample holds some 200,000 clones, about 88% seen once. From germline, CDR1 is LGHNT and CDR2 FRNRAP. The V end was cut by 8 bases, the J end by 3 bases, with 14 bases between. This CDR3 contains 13 residues. This clonotype was obtained from a woman aged 80 or older in a cohort sampled during active or convalescent COVID-19. The sequencing sample was made of peripheral blood. The rearrangement uses TRBV12-5 and TRBJ2-7, with a possible D match to TRBD1 (6 bases). Written as DNA, the CDR3 is TGTGCTAGTAGTAGGGGGTCTGTCTACGAGCAGTACGTC. It specifies CASSRGSVYEQYV.